The T cell receptor beta chain described here comes from a study of T cells in Graves' hyperthyroidism and ophthalmopathy (dated by TCRdb to the late 2010s). Looking at the study overall: Peripheral blood was sampled at the time of initial diagnosis, prior to any treatment. An independent validation cohort of 18 to 20 hyperthyroidism patients and more than 15 patients who later progressed to ophthalmopathy tested prospective prediction of ophthalmopathy. The paper describes TCR Vbeta CDR3 sequencing of 135 peripheral blood samples, made up of about 40 ophthalmopathy patients, 70 to 75 hyperthyroidism patients and some 17 progressor patients. A discovery cohort of about 95 patients, 43 with Graves' ophthalmopathy and fewer than 65 with stable Graves' hyperthyroidism, was used to find distinguishing TCR V-J signatures. After blood sampling, hyperthyroidism patients were treated with methimazole at a starting dose of 30 mg daily, and ophthalmopathy patients were treated with high-dose intravenous methylprednisolone. For training and testing, the 100 or so patients in the discovery cohort were randomly divided in a 7:3 ratio. The study also compared thyroid tissue and blood T-cell repertoires from five or six Graves' hyperthyroidism patients. The paper as a whole reports these results and caveats: In validation, progression to ophthalmopathy was predicted by the model with 55% to 71% sensitivity and about 72% specificity, a median of roughly six months before onset. Ophthalmopathy was separated from stable hyperthyroidism by a 13 V-J signature model, with 85% to 90% sensitivity and roughly 81% specificity obtained in cross-validation and 80%/75% obtained in testing. Most expanded thyroid clonotypes (frequency above 0.001) were also detected in blood, suggesting blood repertoires may reflect thyroid immune responses. Sample size was not statistically predetermined, and investigators were not blinded to group allocation.

The TCR beta CDR3 regions were amplified from RNA transcripts. A first-round RT-PCR of the TCR CDR3 used the HTBI primer set with the Qiagen OneStep RT-PCR kit. A second multiplex PCR round built the libraries, followed by size selection and purification. The libraries were sequenced on an Illumina HiSeq2000 using paired-end 100 bp reads. Per the source publication's procedure: SOAPnuke was used to process the raw data, with reads discarded if the reads contained adapters or uncalled bases, had a mean Phred below 15, or lacked an exact constant-primer or identifier match. High-quality paired reads were merged with COPE v1.2.5, and unique nucleotide sequences were defined as clonotypes. Clonotypes were aligned to IMGT TRBV, TRBD and TRBJ reference segments using MiTCR v1.1. Analysis was restricted to V-J combinations with a frequency above 0.0001, which covered roughly 99% of repertoires. The TCS score was defined as the ratio of F50 (clonal expansion) to E x V (chaos), calculated using BLOSUM62-based TCRdist between CDR3 peptides within each V-J. Welch's t-statistics and random forest reduced 514 V-J features to fewer than 15, which were used in a naive Bayes classifier (R e1071). TCRdb reprocessed the public reads (quality trimming at Q25 with fastp, clone calling with MiXCR) and kept in-frame beta chains. For every CDR3 protein sequence, its rows merge into one entry that carries the most common genes and DNA. TCRdb, not the authors, supplied the V and J calls. For this sample the table gives about half a million distinct CDR3 sequences, of which 15% to 20% were detected only once. Around 50% of the sample belongs to the ten largest clones.

Cut back by 2 bases and 8 bases, the V and J ends lie 12 bases apart. The germline V gene yields MDHEN for CDR1 and SYDVKM for CDR2. The CDR3 runs 13 residues from the cysteine to the phenylalanine. Only the CDR3 DNA stays, 39 bases, in frame from base 1. Ophthalmopathy patients had moderately to severely active disease, Clinical Activity Score of at least 3, NOSPECS grade of at least 4, and duration under 3 months. The study excluded patients with uncontrolled infections, other autoimmune diseases, pregnancy or lactation. Diagnoses relied on clinical symptoms, serum thyroxine and TRAb, thyroid ultrasound and orbital computed tomography. PBMCs were isolated from around 10 ml of fresh peripheral blood by Ficoll-Paque density gradient centrifugation. Total RNA was extracted with Trizol reagent, and quality was checked on an Agilent 2100 Bioanalyzer. This clonotype was counted between two and nine times. The antigen it binds to is not known. No per-base quality is available; no much larger clone lies one base away.

The TCR was taken from a man aged 40-49 years with Graves' ophthalmopathy. Sequencing was carried out using blood. The chain is assembled from TRBV28 and TRBJ1-2; the D segment cannot be called with confidence. The bases read TGTGCCAGCAGTTTAGGGAGCCGGTGGGGCTACACCTTC. Translated, it gives CASSLGSRWGYTF.